This T cell receptor beta chain is from a study of T cell responses to AZD1222 COVID-19 vaccine. Turning to the study itself: Second doses that came at about 4 or about 12 weeks were put together.

Findings and limits, study-wide: Seropositivity was recorded at baseline in only a handful of AZD1222 recipients. Every sample of the repertoires postdated the peak T cell response.

Data came from immunoSEQ multiplex PCR; TCRdb stores just in-frame clones and leaves some out. Altogether 140,000 to 150,000 clones are present, 85% to 90% being singletons, with the ten largest covering 1.6%. Trimming removed 0 bases from V and 5 bases from J; junction bases left unmatched: 7. The CDR3 covers 15 residues. Germline V CDR1 and CDR2: SGDLS, YYNGEE. The sample holds one count of this clone. As yet, its antigen is unknown. The sequenced sample was peripheral blood, obtained on day 0 of AZD1222 vaccination. This chain connects TRBV9 to TRBJ2-5, with TRBD2 matching 7 bases. The sequence derives from an adult in good health. The CDR3 here is CASSVGGGSGETQYF. CDR3 nucleotides: TGTGCCAGCAGCGTAGGGGGCGGGAGTGGTGAGACCCAGTACTTC.